This T cell receptor (beta chain) was observed in a study of cytomegalovirus exposure and HLA in healthy donors. Study overall: A prior study identified 90 million to 120 million unique TCR beta sequences from 200 million or so T cells. Study observations and caveats: Likely technical artifact: a cluster of highly shared sequence variants. Researchers catalogued over 150 TCR beta chains as cytomegalovirus-associated.

On this clone itself: The antigen remains unidentified.

Researchers ran the PCR with 60 Vbeta and 13 Jbeta primers. Profiling relied on immunoSEQ multiplex PCR, and the TCRdb table lists in-frame clones only, not all of them. The profile shows 95,000 to 150,000 clones, roughly 80% of them singletons. This TCR was sampled from a female donor in good health and CMV-seropositive. Sequenced material: PBMCs.

CDR3 sequence reads: CASSSRGSPVGAYEQYF. The DNA for the CDR3 is TGTGCCAGCAGTTCACGGGGGTCCCCCGTTGGGGCATACGAGCAGTACTTC. The chain uses TRBV27 and TRBJ2-7; D perhaps matches TRBD2 (6 bases). Germline assignment: CDR1 MNHEY and CDR2 SMNVEV (reference sequence). The CDR3 length is 17 residues. V was trimmed by 4 bases and J by 4 bases, leaving 23 bases between them.